This is a list of T cell receptor beta chains from one sample in a study of blood T cell repertoires in COVID-19. The protocol was immunoSEQ multiplex PCR, while the TCRdb copy is restricted to in-frame clones and leaves out a portion. The table includes approximately 190,000 clones, more than 70% detected once. Sequencing was performed on peripheral blood. The receptors were sampled from a woman aged 40 to 49 who had recovered from COVID-19. The CDR3 runs from the conserved cysteine through the conserved F or W. Each record gives: V gene, D gene, J gene, clone size, CDR3 DNA, CDR3 protein. D genes are given only for firm matches. The size of a clone is reported for some rows only, either as once, few or many, or as a class for expanded clones.

TRBV5-1	TRBD1	TRBJ1-4	-	TGCGCCAGCAGCCCGGACAGGGAAAATGAAAAACTGTTTTTT	CASSPDRENEKLFF
TRBV6-2/TRBV6-3	TRBD2	TRBJ2-7	-	TGTGCCAGCAGTTCAGTCACCGGGACTAGAACCTACGAGCAGTACTTC	CASSSVTGTRTYEQYF
TRBV24-1	TRBD1	TRBJ2-3	-	TGTGCCACCAGTGATGATCCGGGACAGGGGGCGAAAGATACGCAGTATTTT	CATSDDPGQGAKDTQYF
TRBV29-1	TRBD1	TRBJ1-1	-	TGCAGCGGATTGGACAGGGGGGTCACTGAAGCTTTCTTT	CSGLDRGVTEAFF
TRBV3-1/TRBV3-2	-	TRBJ2-7	once	TGTGCCAGCAGTCCATTCACTACGGGTCTAACCTACTACGAGCAGTACTTC	CASSPFTTGLTYYEQYF
TRBV5-1	-	TRBJ2-1	-	TGCGCCAGCAGCTTCGGGGAATTGATAGATGAGCAGTTCTTC	CASSFGELIDEQFF
TRBV6-5	-	TRBJ2-3	-	TGTGCCAGCAGCGCCGGACTGTACCACACAGATACGCAGTATTTT	CASSAGLYHTDTQYF
TRBV27	-	TRBJ2-7	-	TGTGGGTCGGGGGACGCCTACGAGCAGTACTTC	CGSGDAYEQYF
TRBV11-1	TRBD1	TRBJ2-1	-	TGTGCCAGCAGCTTAGCGTTTCCGGGACAGGGTAGCAATGAGCAGTTCTTC	CASSLAFPGQGSNEQFF
TRBV6-5	TRBD1	TRBJ1-6	-	TGTGCCAGCACTTCGACAGGGGGTTCCGATTCACCCCTCCACTTT	CASTSTGGSDSPLHF
TRBV19	-	TRBJ1-4	-	TGTGCCAGTAGTATCGTACAGCGGAGAGAAAAACTGTTTTTT	CASSIVQRREKLFF
TRBV18	-	TRBJ1-1	-	TGTGCCAGCTCCCTGGGGCTGAGTGCTAGAACTGAAGCTTTCTTT	CASSLGLSARTEAFF
TRBV11-2	TRBD1	TRBJ2-1	-	TGTGCCAGCAGCGGGTGGACAGGGAGCGCCTACAATGAGCAGTTCTTC	CASSGWTGSAYNEQFF
TRBV6-2/TRBV6-3	TRBD1	TRBJ1-5	-	TGTGCCAGCAGTTCACAGGGGGCCCGCCAATCAGCCCAGCATTTT	CASSSQGARQSAQHF
TRBV19	-	TRBJ1-4	-	TGTGCCAGTAGTACCCGCCCTTGGATAGGGGCTAATGAAAAACTGTTTTTT	CASSTRPWIGANEKLFF
TRBV28	-	TRBJ1-1	once	TGTGCCAGCAGTTTAAGGACAGAGAAACGCCGACGCGATGAAGCTTTCTTT	CASSLRTEKRRRDEAFF
TRBV2	-	TRBJ1-1	-	TGTGCCAGCAGTGATGAGTTGAACACTGAAGCTTTCTTT	CASSDELNTEAFF
TRBV28	-	TRBJ1-5	-	TGTGCCAGCAGTCAAGGACAGAGCAATCAGCCCCAGCATTTT	CASSQGQSNQPQHF
TRBV20-1	-	TRBJ2-5	-	TGCAGTGCTAGTGCACAGAGAGAGACCCAGTACTTC	CSASAQRETQYF
TRBV3-1/TRBV3-2	TRBD2	TRBJ2-7	few	TGTGCCAGCAGCCGAAAATCCCCTGGACTAGCGGGAGGATCCTACGAGCAGTACTTC	CASSRKSPGLAGGSYEQYF
TRBV24-1	-	TRBJ1-3	few	TGTGCCACCAGTGATGGTGACATGGGGGGAGGTGGAAACACCATATATTTT	CATSDGDMGGGGNTIYF
TRBV25-1	-	TRBJ1-4	once	TGTGCCAGCAGTGACCCTGCGGGGGGCGGCGAAAAACTGTTTTTT	CASSDPAGGGEKLFF
TRBV7-9	-	TRBJ2-4	once	TGTGCCAGCAGCTTCGGTTCCAGCGGAGACATTCAGTACTTC	CASSFGSSGDIQYF
TRBV7-9	-	TRBJ2-7	-	TGTGCCAGCAGCCGGAGTAAGGACGAGCAGTACTTC	CASSRSKDEQYF
TRBV5-5	TRBD2	TRBJ2-7	-	TGTGCCAGCAGCTTTTTTGACGGGAGGGTCGCCTACGAGCAGTACTTC	CASSFFDGRVAYEQYF
TRBV9	-	TRBJ2-6	-	TGTGCCAGCAGCCTTACAGGGATTGGGGCCAACGTCCTGACTTTC	CASSLTGIGANVLTF
TRBV7-9	-	TRBJ2-3	-	TGTGCCAGCAGCTTAGCGCTGACAGCGTTCCTAGATACGCAGTATTTT	CASSLALTAFLDTQYF
TRBV18	-	TRBJ1-1	-	TGTGCCAGCTCATTAAACACTGAAGCTTTCTTT	CASSLNTEAFF
TRBV3-1/TRBV3-2	-	TRBJ2-5	-	TGTGCCAGCAGCCAAGGGGCCCCCACGGGGGAGACCCAGTACTTC	CASSQGAPTGETQYF
TRBV24-1	TRBD2	TRBJ2-7	-	TGTGCCACCAGTCCTAGCGGGACCCGCTACGAGCAGTACTTC	CATSPSGTRYEQYF
TRBV4-1	TRBD1	TRBJ2-7	few	TGCGCCAGCAGCCAAGATCTCCGGACAGGGCCCGAGCAGTACTTC	CASSQDLRTGPEQYF
TRBV3-1/TRBV3-2	-	TRBJ1-3	-	TGTGCCAGCCGGGGCTCTGGAAACACCATATATTTT	CASRGSGNTIYF
TRBV10-3	-	TRBJ1-5	-	TGTGCCATCAGTGAGTCCGAGGGGAGGGGGTTTCAGCCCCAGCATTTT	CAISESEGRGFQPQHF
TRBV6-5	-	TRBJ1-4	many	TGTGCCAGCAGGGGTTGGACAAGTCAGAATGAAAAACTGTTTTTT	CASRGWTSQNEKLFF
TRBV2	TRBD1	TRBJ1-1	once	TGTGCCAGCGGAACGCGGGGACAGGTGGATGTTGAAGCTTTCTTT	CASGTRGQVDVEAFF
TRBV25-1	TRBD1	TRBJ1-1	once	TGTGCCAGCCGTCAGGGGGACACTGAAGCTTTCTTT	CASRQGDTEAFF
TRBV19	-	TRBJ2-7	-	TGTGCCAGTAGCCCGGGACAAGACTACGAGCAGTACTTC	CASSPGQDYEQYF
TRBV28	-	TRBJ1-2	once	TGTGCCAGCAGGGCAGAGGGGGACCGGGCTCACGGCTACACCTTC	CASRAEGDRAHGYTF
TRBV19	TRBD2	TRBJ2-2	few	TGTGCCAGTGGCGGGGGGACTCACAACACCGGGGAGCTGTTTTTT	CASGGGTHNTGELFF
TRBV3-1/TRBV3-2	TRBD1	TRBJ1-2	-	TGTGCCAGCAGCCTAGGACAGGGGGCGCCGGGTGGCTACACCTTC	CASSLGQGAPGGYTF